This is a list of T cell receptor beta chains from one sample in a study of beta chain features in type 1 diabetes. TCRdb's copy holds only in-frame clones and misses some; the assay was immunoSEQ multiplex PCR. The sample has 600,000 or so clones; around an eighth are singletons. The specimen sequenced was naive CD4+ T cells from blood. These receptors were taken from a man aged 18-30 years with type 1 diabetes. The CDR3 runs from the conserved cysteine through the conserved F or W. The order of the fields is V gene, D gene, J gene, clone size, CDR3 protein, CDR3 DNA. A D gene is named only where the DNA matches it firmly. A clone size is listed for some rows: how often the clone was seen (once, few, many), or a class if it is expanded.

>TRBV11-2|.|TRBJ2-3|.
CASSPPGADTQYF
TGTGCCAGCAGCCCGCCTGGGGCAGATACGCAGTATTTT
>TRBV7-9|TRBD1|TRBJ1-5|few
CASSLGQGSGSNQPQHF
TGTGCCAGCAGCTTAGGACAGGGGTCTGGAAGCAATCAGCCCCAGCATTTT
>TRBV29-1|.|TRBJ2-7|few
CSVGTTLYEQYF
TGCAGCGTTGGGACTACCCTCTACGAGCAGTACTTC
>TRBV10-3|.|TRBJ2-7|few
CAIIGGSTNEQYF
TGTGCCATCATAGGAGGGTCCACGAACGAGCAGTACTTC
>TRBV30|.|TRBJ2-7|.
CAWSVLQGGYEQYF
TGTGCCTGGAGTGTACTACAGGGAGGCTACGAGCAGTACTTC
>TRBV30|.|TRBJ1-2|few
CAWKQLHQDGGYTF
TGTGCCTGGAAACAGCTCCACCAGGATGGTGGCTACACCTTC
>TRBV30|.|TRBJ2-3|few
CARGNTDTQYF
TGTGCCAGAGGGAACACAGATACGCAGTATTTT
>TRBV5-1|.|TRBJ2-3|.
CASSLAGRADTQYF
TGCGCCAGCAGCTTGGCCGGGCGGGCAGATACGCAGTATTTT
>TRBV29-1|TRBD2|TRBJ2-3|few
CSVEKLAGGQDTQYF
TGCAGCGTTGAAAAGCTAGCGGGAGGGCAGGATACGCAGTATTTT
>TRBV9|TRBD2|TRBJ2-1|.
CASSPRYQRGSNEQFF
TGTGCCAGCAGCCCCCGGTATCAGCGGGGCTCCAATGAGCAGTTCTTC
>TRBV9|TRBD1|TRBJ2-5|.
CASSVGWGQQETQYF
TGTGCCAGCAGCGTAGGTTGGGGACAGCAAGAGACCCAGTACTTC
>TRBV6-1|TRBD2|TRBJ2-7|.
CASSPGSGTYEQYF
TGTGCCAGCAGCCCGGGAAGCGGGACCTACGAGCAGTACTTC
>TRBV6-5|TRBD1|TRBJ1-1|.
CASSLQGVNTEAFF
TGTGCCAGCAGCCTACAGGGGGTGAACACTGAAGCTTTCTTT
>TRBV7-2|.|TRBJ2-3|.
CASSLFSLSASTDTQYF
TGTGCCAGCAGCTTATTTTCGTTGAGTGCTAGCACAGATACGCAGTATTTT
>TRBV18|.|TRBJ2-7|.
CASSPQEDSYEQYF
TGTGCCAGCTCACCACAGGAAGATTCCTACGAGCAGTACTTC
>TRBV6-5|.|TRBJ1-1|few
CASHYGGNTEAFF
TGTGCCAGCCATTATGGGGGGAACACTGAAGCTTTCTTT
>TRBV11-3|.|TRBJ2-3|few
CASSLGGADTQYF
TGTGCCAGCAGCTTAGGAGGGGCAGATACGCAGTATTTT
>TRBV5-1|TRBD2|TRBJ2-1|few
CASSFGTSGRKSYNEQFF
TGCGCCAGCAGCTTCGGGACTAGCGGGAGGAAATCCTACAATGAGCAGTTCTTC
>TRBV5-4|.|TRBJ2-4|.
CASSPRVGQNIQYF
TGTGCCAGCAGCCCCCGAGTGGGCCAAAACATTCAGTACTTC
>TRBV29-1|.|TRBJ1-1|few
CSVARDTEAFF
TGCAGCGTTGCGAGGGACACTGAAGCTTTCTTT
>TRBV28|.|TRBJ2-6|few
CASSLSGAGANVLTF
TGTGCCAGCAGTTTATCTGGTGCTGGGGCCAACGTCCTGACTTTC
>TRBV30|.|TRBJ2-5|few
CAWSRGRETQYF
TGTGCCTGGAGTCGGGGGAGAGAGACCCAGTACTTC
>TRBV5-4|.|TRBJ1-2|.
CASSPWLGSYTF
TGTGCCAGCAGCCCCTGGCTTGGGAGCTACACCTTC
>TRBV30|.|TRBJ2-2|.
CAWSAWSSGELFF
TGTGCCTGGAGTGCATGGAGTTCCGGGGAGCTGTTTTTT
>TRBV6-5|.|TRBJ2-3|few
CASSPRGIADTQYF
TGTGCCAGCAGTCCAAGGGGAATCGCAGATACGCAGTATTTT
>TRBV30|.|TRBJ2-7|.
CARGRGYEQYF
TGTGCCCGCGGCAGAGGGTACGAGCAGTACTTC
>TRBV7-2|TRBD2|TRBJ2-3|few
CASSLREGTPWYF
TGTGCCAGCAGCTTAAGGGAGGGGACCCCGTGGTATTTT
>TRBV5-1|.|TRBJ1-4|few
CASSGASNEKLFF
TGCGCCAGCAGCGGGGCGTCTAATGAAAAACTGTTTTTT
>TRBV25-1|.|TRBJ1-1|few
CASTEGRVNTEAFF
TGTGCCAGCACCGAGGGTCGGGTGAACACTGAAGCTTTCTTT
>TRBV30|.|TRBJ2-1|.
CAWSVRIRNEQFF
TGTGCCTGGAGTGTACGGATCCGGAATGAGCAGTTCTTC
>TRBV7-8|TRBD2|TRBJ2-3|.
CASSRNGGARADTQYF
TGTGCCAGCAGTCGTAACGGGGGGGCACGTGCAGATACGCAGTATTTT
>TRBV13|.|TRBJ1-4|.
CASSLGGKVEKLFF
TGTGCCAGCAGCTTAGGAGGTAAAGTGGAAAAACTGTTTTTT
>TRBV2|.|TRBJ1-5|few
CASSTRQINQPQHF
TGTGCCAGCAGTACGAGGCAAATCAATCAGCCCCAGCATTTT
>TRBV25-1|.|TRBJ2-7|many
CASTREDGYEQYF
TGTGCCAGCACCAGGGAAGACGGCTACGAGCAGTACTTC
>TRBV7-3|.|TRBJ2-1|.
CASAVSYNEQFF
TGTGCCAGCGCAGTCTCCTACAATGAGCAGTTCTTC
>TRBV2|.|TRBJ2-3|few
CASSGTPDTQYF
TGTGCCAGCAGTGGTACGCCAGATACGCAGTATTTT
>TRBV7-9|.|TRBJ1-2|.
CASSLTPGNYGYTF
TGTGCCAGCAGCCTCACCCCGGGAAACTATGGCTACACCTTC
>TRBV30|.|TRBJ1-5|few
CAWSIGQPQHF
TGTGCCTGGAGTATAGGTCAGCCCCAGCATTTT
>TRBV10-3|.|TRBJ2-1|few
CAIGRVRSGHEQFF
TGTGCCATCGGTCGGGTCCGCTCAGGTCATGAGCAGTTCTTC
>TRBV11-2|TRBD2|TRBJ2-7|.
CASSLVQTSLPVYEQYF
TGTGCCAGCAGCTTAGTCCAGACTAGCCTCCCCGTCTACGAGCAGTACTTC
>TRBV20-1|.|TRBJ2-2|.
CSARSAGELFF
TGCAGTGCTAGAAGCGCCGGGGAGCTGTTTTTT
>TRBV28|TRBD1|TRBJ2-7|.
CASRATGASYEQYF
TGTGCCAGCAGGGCGACAGGGGCGTCCTACGAGCAGTACTTC
>TRBV30|.|TRBJ1-4|few
CAWSGRVANEKLFF
TGTGCCTGGAGTGGGCGGGTCGCCAATGAAAAACTGTTTTTT
>TRBV29-1|.|TRBJ1-6|.
CSVSRDTNSPLHF
TGCAGCGTCTCCCGGGACACAAATTCACCCCTCCACTTT
>TRBV5-4|TRBD2|TRBJ2-1|few
CASSLDGTSGGYNEQFF
TGTGCCAGCAGCTTGGATGGGACTAGCGGGGGCTACAATGAGCAGTTCTTC
>TRBV19|.|TRBJ1-5|.
CASSIGGPQHF
TGTGCCAGTAGTATCGGTGGACCCCAGCATTTT
>TRBV13|.|TRBJ2-7|few
CASSPSVQGYEQYF
TGTGCCAGCAGCCCTTCGGTCCAGGGCTACGAGCAGTACTTC
>TRBV5-1|TRBD1|TRBJ2-3|.
CASSLVRTGAPTDTQYF
TGCGCCAGCAGCTTGGTTCGGACAGGGGCCCCCACAGATACGCAGTATTTT
>TRBV4-3|.|TRBJ1-1|.
CASTLRGGNSEAFF
TGCGCCAGCACCCTGAGAGGGGGGAACTCTGAAGCTTTCTTT
>TRBV25-1|.|TRBJ2-7|.
CASSDLGGYEQYF
TGTGCCAGCAGTGACCTGGGAGGTTACGAGCAGTACTTC
>TRBV7-2|TRBD1|TRBJ1-1|few
CASSSGQGTEAFF
TGTGCCAGCAGCTCCGGACAGGGCACTGAAGCTTTCTTT
>TRBV28|TRBD2|TRBJ2-7|few
CASSSGTSGGYPYEQYF
TGTGCCAGCAGTTCCGGGACTAGCGGGGGTTACCCCTACGAGCAGTACTTC
>TRBV2|TRBD1|TRBJ2-5|.
CASSYRDRAGTQYF
TGTGCCAGCAGTTACCGGGACAGGGCCGGGACCCAGTACTTC
>TRBV4-3|TRBD2|TRBJ2-3|few
CASSQGHGGKADTQYF
TGCGCCAGCAGCCAAGGCCACGGGGGGAAAGCGGATACGCAGTATTTT